This record covers a single T cell receptor (beta chain). This table comes from immunoSEQ multiplex PCR, and its TCRdb copy is limited to in-frame clones, with some not included. The sample consists of roughly 2 million clones, approximately 96% of them appearing once. Donors comprised healthy HIV-negative adults lacking recent acute infections or vaccinations. This sample was included in a study of shared clonotypes between healthy human individuals. In the study overall: Donors had three CD4 naive, three CD4 memory, two CD8 naive and one CD8 memory plate apiece.

The V gene's germline CDR1 is SGHDN and CDR2 FVKESK. This CDR3 spans 12 amino acids. Trimming pared 1 base from V and 7 bases from J, leaving 7 bases between. Sequencing used naive CD4+ T cells sorted from blood. The sample's subset: CD45RA+ positively selected. The chain is built from TRBV14 and TRBJ1-2; D unclear. The sequence derives from a young man in good health. CDR3: CASSQVGVGYTF. CDR3 nucleotide sequence: TGTGCCAGCAGCCAAGTCGGGGTTGGCTACACCTTC.